This TCR beta chain was captured in a study of T cell repertoires in cytomegalovirus infection. The overall study: Public TCR beta signatures provided an indication of both CMV infection and a matching HLA type. Overall study findings and caveats: HLA-C-restricted, CMV-specific TCR beta clonotypes were dominant ex vivo. People with CMV and the relevant HLA were identified by cumulative public TCR beta family frequency.

This clonotype was seen at least ten times. As yet, its antigen is unknown. Via MiXCR, TCRdb re-called the reads, giving one row per CDR3 protein. Among tens of thousands of distinct CDR3 sequences listed, 3% to 4% were seen once. Germline V CDR1 and CDR2: KGHSH, LQKENI. Trimming took off 4 bases at V and 7 bases at J, with 5 bases between the two ends. The CDR3 consists of 12 residues. Sequenced sample: PBMCs. The rearrangement joins TRBV18 to TRBJ1-6; D remains ambiguous. The sequence came from a human donor in good health (CMV status not recorded). Some clones in this sample may be carry-over from other donors' samples. The CDR3 DNA reads TGTGCCAGCTCACAGGAGAATTCACCCCTCCACTTT. It codes for CASSQENSPLHF.